These T cell receptor beta chains were read from a single sample in a study of T cell responses to AZD1222 COVID-19 vaccine. Assay used: immunoSEQ multiplex PCR; TCRdb lists only in-frame clones, some missing. The sample holds 140,000 to 150,000 clones, 80% to 95% seen once. This specimen was peripheral blood, taken on day 0 of AZD1222 vaccination. Receptors were obtained from an adult in good health. Each CDR3 is given with its conserved first and last residue. Each record gives: V gene, clone size, J gene, CDR3 protein. Only part of the rows carry a size: once, few, many, or a class if the clone is expanded.

v_gene: TRBV6-5; abundance: NA; j_gene: TRBJ2-1; CDR3aa: CASSSYHSERGEQFF
v_gene: TRBV4-2; abundance: NA; j_gene: TRBJ2-5; CDR3aa: CASSQALAGSPQETQYF
v_gene: TRBV10-3; abundance: NA; j_gene: TRBJ2-3; CDR3aa: CAISESSSGSGTDTQYF
v_gene: TRBV7-6; abundance: NA; j_gene: TRBJ2-3; CDR3aa: CASSLELSTDTQYF
v_gene: TRBV27; abundance: once; j_gene: TRBJ2-7; CDR3aa: CASSPSGRASEQYF
v_gene: TRBV4-3; abundance: NA; j_gene: TRBJ1-5; CDR3aa: CASSQGIIGQPQHF
v_gene: TRBV7-8; abundance: NA; j_gene: TRBJ2-7; CDR3aa: CASSPSGGVSYEQYF
v_gene: TRBV3-1/TRBV3-2; abundance: NA; j_gene: TRBJ2-7; CDR3aa: CASSLLDYEQYF
v_gene: TRBV7-2; abundance: NA; j_gene: TRBJ2-3; CDR3aa: CASSPQIRRGTDTQYF
v_gene: TRBV5-5; abundance: NA; j_gene: TRBJ2-7; CDR3aa: CASSLEVGAGAYEQYF
v_gene: TRBV18; abundance: NA; j_gene: TRBJ1-1; CDR3aa: CASSSTGGRTEAFF
v_gene: TRBV19; abundance: NA; j_gene: TRBJ2-3; CDR3aa: CASSSGLYFRQYF
v_gene: TRBV9; abundance: NA; j_gene: TRBJ2-1; CDR3aa: CASSLDVNEQFF
v_gene: TRBV7-9; abundance: NA; j_gene: TRBJ1-2; CDR3aa: CASSLGVVPIYGYTF
v_gene: TRBV27; abundance: once; j_gene: TRBJ1-5; CDR3aa: CASSPYLGGRHQPQHF
v_gene: TRBV5-4; abundance: NA; j_gene: TRBJ2-2; CDR3aa: CASSLGVGGELFF
v_gene: TRBV27; abundance: NA; j_gene: TRBJ2-1; CDR3aa: CASSLWRTSGRNEQFF
v_gene: TRBV6-6; abundance: NA; j_gene: TRBJ1-2; CDR3aa: CASTRQGGDYTF
v_gene: TRBV7-9; abundance: NA; j_gene: TRBJ2-7; CDR3aa: CASSTLAGAVEQYF
v_gene: TRBV10-1; abundance: NA; j_gene: TRBJ1-4; CDR3aa: CASSDGVGEKLFF
v_gene: TRBV5-4; abundance: NA; j_gene: TRBJ1-6; CDR3aa: CASSSGAGGHSSYNSPLHF
v_gene: TRBV13; abundance: NA; j_gene: TRBJ1-2; CDR3aa: CASSLGGGWGAHYGYTF
v_gene: TRBV7-9; abundance: NA; j_gene: TRBJ2-2; CDR3aa: CASSLDREVTGELFF
v_gene: TRBV7-9; abundance: NA; j_gene: TRBJ1-1; CDR3aa: CASSRAEAFF
v_gene: TRBV5-1; abundance: NA; j_gene: TRBJ2-3; CDR3aa: CASSLLAGPSTDTQYF
v_gene: TRBV7-6; abundance: once; j_gene: TRBJ1-3; CDR3aa: CASYDRPASGNTIYF
v_gene: TRBV6-5; abundance: NA; j_gene: TRBJ1-1; CDR3aa: CASTPSLQTEAFF
v_gene: TRBV9; abundance: NA; j_gene: TRBJ1-2; CDR3aa: CASSVSFQGLGGYTF
v_gene: TRBV19; abundance: NA; j_gene: TRBJ2-7; CDR3aa: CASTLGTGGDEQYF
v_gene: TRBV9; abundance: NA; j_gene: TRBJ1-3; CDR3aa: CASSVEIRGSGNTIYF
v_gene: TRBV10-2; abundance: NA; j_gene: TRBJ1-5; CDR3aa: CASSELEQPQHF
v_gene: TRBV10-1; abundance: NA; j_gene: TRBJ2-7; CDR3aa: CASSEEPGQSSLKQYF
v_gene: TRBV5-4; abundance: NA; j_gene: TRBJ2-1; CDR3aa: CASSFGTGEQFF
v_gene: TRBV7-6; abundance: NA; j_gene: TRBJ2-2; CDR3aa: CASSPTRWLNTGELFF
v_gene: TRBV29-1; abundance: NA; j_gene: TRBJ2-4; CDR3aa: CSVSRGEGDIQYF
v_gene: TRBV14; abundance: NA; j_gene: TRBJ2-1; CDR3aa: CASSGSGRGNEQFF
v_gene: TRBV24-1; abundance: NA; j_gene: TRBJ2-1; CDR3aa: CATSLTDVEQFF
v_gene: TRBV10-3; abundance: NA; j_gene: TRBJ2-1; CDR3aa: CAIRTSGSMGYNEQFF
v_gene: TRBV27; abundance: NA; j_gene: TRBJ2-5; CDR3aa: CASSPGLAGWAQYF
v_gene: TRBV19; abundance: NA; j_gene: TRBJ2-2; CDR3aa: CASSPTSGRAGELFF
v_gene: TRBV2; abundance: NA; j_gene: TRBJ2-7; CDR3aa: CAIQRDLNAYEQYF
v_gene: TRBV5-1; abundance: few; j_gene: TRBJ1-4; CDR3aa: CASSLGAGLGEKLFF
v_gene: TRBV27; abundance: NA; j_gene: TRBJ2-1; CDR3aa: CASSPYSGSSYNEQFF
v_gene: TRBV6-5; abundance: NA; j_gene: TRBJ1-1; CDR3aa: CASSLPGQNTEAFF
v_gene: TRBV14; abundance: NA; j_gene: TRBJ2-2; CDR3aa: CASSPTGRTGELFF
v_gene: TRBV6-2/TRBV6-3; abundance: few; j_gene: TRBJ1-5; CDR3aa: CASSYFREQPQHF
v_gene: TRBV6-1; abundance: few; j_gene: TRBJ2-7; CDR3aa: CASSERGQGLHEQYF
v_gene: TRBV7-9; abundance: NA; j_gene: TRBJ2-1; CDR3aa: CASSSAGTTEEQFF
v_gene: TRBV4-2; abundance: NA; j_gene: TRBJ2-2; CDR3aa: CASSSGLPNTGELFF
v_gene: TRBV14; abundance: NA; j_gene: TRBJ2-2; CDR3aa: CASSNPPTGGNTGELFF
v_gene: TRBV7-8; abundance: once; j_gene: TRBJ1-5; CDR3aa: CASSSQGRSNQPQHF
v_gene: TRBV20-1; abundance: NA; j_gene: TRBJ1-1; CDR3aa: CSASRGSEAFF
v_gene: TRBV27; abundance: NA; j_gene: TRBJ2-1; CDR3aa: CASRGGLGQFF
v_gene: TRBV11-3; abundance: once; j_gene: TRBJ2-2; CDR3aa: CASSSRTSGAPELFF
v_gene: TRBV24-1; abundance: NA; j_gene: TRBJ2-5; CDR3aa: CATAPRLSQETQYF
v_gene: TRBV14; abundance: NA; j_gene: TRBJ1-1; CDR3aa: CASSQGGRTNTEAFF
v_gene: TRBV28; abundance: NA; j_gene: TRBJ1-5; CDR3aa: CASSLVTGAGQPQHF
v_gene: TRBV19; abundance: NA; j_gene: TRBJ2-3; CDR3aa: CASSGGMVDTQYF
v_gene: TRBV24-1; abundance: NA; j_gene: TRBJ2-1; CDR3aa: CATSDSDFPTYNEQFF
v_gene: TRBV5-4; abundance: NA; j_gene: TRBJ1-6; CDR3aa: CARGTSPDSPLHF